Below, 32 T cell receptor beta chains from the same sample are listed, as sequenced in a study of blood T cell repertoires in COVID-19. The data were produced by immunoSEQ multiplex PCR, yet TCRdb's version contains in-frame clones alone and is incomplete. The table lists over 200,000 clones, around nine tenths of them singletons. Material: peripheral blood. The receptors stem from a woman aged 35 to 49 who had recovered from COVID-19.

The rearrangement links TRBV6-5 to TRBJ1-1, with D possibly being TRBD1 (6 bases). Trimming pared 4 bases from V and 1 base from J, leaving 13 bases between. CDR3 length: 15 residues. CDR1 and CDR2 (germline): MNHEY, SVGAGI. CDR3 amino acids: CASSWEGVGNTEAFF. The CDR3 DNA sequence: TGTGCCAGCAGTTGGGAGGGGGTCGGGAACACTGAAGCTTTCTTT.

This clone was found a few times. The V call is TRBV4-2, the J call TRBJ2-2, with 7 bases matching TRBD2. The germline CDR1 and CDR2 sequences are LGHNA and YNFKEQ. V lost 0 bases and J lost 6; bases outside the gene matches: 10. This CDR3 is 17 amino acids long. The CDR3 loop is CASSQDGGLVGAGELFF. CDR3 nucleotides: TGTGCCAGCAGCCAAGATGGCGGACTAGTTGGGGCCGGGGAGCTGTTTTTT.

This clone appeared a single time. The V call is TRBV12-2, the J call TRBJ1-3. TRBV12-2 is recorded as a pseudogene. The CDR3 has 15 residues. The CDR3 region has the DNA TGTGCAAGTCGCTTAGGCCCCACGGGGGGAAACACCATATATTTT. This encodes CASRLGPTGGNTIYF.

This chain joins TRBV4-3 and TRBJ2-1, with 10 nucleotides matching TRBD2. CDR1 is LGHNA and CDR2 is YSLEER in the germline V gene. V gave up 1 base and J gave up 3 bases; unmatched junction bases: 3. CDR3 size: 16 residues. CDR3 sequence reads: CASSQARTSGYNEQFF. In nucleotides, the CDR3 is TGCGCCAGCAGCCAAGCCCGGACTAGCGGCTACAATGAGCAGTTCTTC.

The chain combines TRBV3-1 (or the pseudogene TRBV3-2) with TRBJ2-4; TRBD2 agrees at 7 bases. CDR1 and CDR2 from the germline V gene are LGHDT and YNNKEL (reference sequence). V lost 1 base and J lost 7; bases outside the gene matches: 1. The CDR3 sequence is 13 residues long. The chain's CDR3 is CASSQVGGNIQYF. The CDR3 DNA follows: TGTGCCAGCAGCCAAGTCGGGGGGAACATTCAGTACTTC.

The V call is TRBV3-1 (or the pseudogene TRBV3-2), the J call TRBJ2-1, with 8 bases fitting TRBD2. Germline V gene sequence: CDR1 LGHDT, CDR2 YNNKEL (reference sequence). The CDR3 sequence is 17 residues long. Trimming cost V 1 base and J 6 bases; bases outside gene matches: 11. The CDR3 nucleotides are TGTGCCAGCAGCCAAGTTGGGGCGGCTAGCGGGCGCAATGAGCAGTTCTTC. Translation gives CASSQVGAASGRNEQFF.

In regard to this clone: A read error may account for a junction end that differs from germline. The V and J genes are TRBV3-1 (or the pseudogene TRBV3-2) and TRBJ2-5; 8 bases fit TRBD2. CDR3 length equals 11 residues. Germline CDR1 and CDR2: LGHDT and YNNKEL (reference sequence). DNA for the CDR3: TGTGCCAGCAGCCAAGGGGGGACTAGTAACTTC. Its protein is CASSQGGTSNF.

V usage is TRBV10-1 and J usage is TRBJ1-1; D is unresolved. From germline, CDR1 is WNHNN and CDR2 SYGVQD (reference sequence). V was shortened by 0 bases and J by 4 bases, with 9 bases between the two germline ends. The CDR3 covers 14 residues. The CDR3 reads CASSESVSTTEAFF. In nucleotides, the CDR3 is TGCGCCAGCAGTGAGTCGGTTAGTACCACTGAAGCTTTCTTT.

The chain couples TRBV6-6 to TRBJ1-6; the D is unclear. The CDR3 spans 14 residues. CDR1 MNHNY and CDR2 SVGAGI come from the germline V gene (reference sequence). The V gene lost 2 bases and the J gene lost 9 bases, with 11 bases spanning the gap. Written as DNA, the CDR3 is TGTGCCAGCAGTTACATGGGTGGCGGTTCACCCCTCCACTTT. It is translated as CASSYMGGGSPLHF.

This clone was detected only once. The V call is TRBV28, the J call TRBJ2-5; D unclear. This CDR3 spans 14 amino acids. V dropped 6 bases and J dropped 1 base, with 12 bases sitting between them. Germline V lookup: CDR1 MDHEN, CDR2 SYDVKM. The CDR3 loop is CASSPNTPQETQYF. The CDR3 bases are TGTGCCAGCAGCCCCAACACCCCCCAAGAGACCCAGTACTTC.

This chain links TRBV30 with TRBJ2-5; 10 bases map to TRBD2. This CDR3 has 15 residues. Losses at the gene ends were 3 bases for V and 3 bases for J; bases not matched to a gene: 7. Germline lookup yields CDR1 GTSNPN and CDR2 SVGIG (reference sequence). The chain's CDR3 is CAWSPWTSGEETQYF. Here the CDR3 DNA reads TGTGCCTGGAGCCCCTGGACTAGCGGTGAAGAGACCCAGTACTTC.

The CDR3 nucleotides read TGTGCCAGTAGTATCGGCAGGGTGGGACAGCCCCAGCATTTT. Translation gives CASSIGRVGQPQHF. The rearrangement uses TRBV19 and TRBJ1-5; the D gene is possibly TRBD1 (5 bases). Between the trimmed V and J ends, which lost 3 bases and 7 bases, there was a span of 13 bases. The germline V gene encodes CDR1 LNHDA and CDR2 SQIVND (reference sequence). The CDR3 is 14 residues long.

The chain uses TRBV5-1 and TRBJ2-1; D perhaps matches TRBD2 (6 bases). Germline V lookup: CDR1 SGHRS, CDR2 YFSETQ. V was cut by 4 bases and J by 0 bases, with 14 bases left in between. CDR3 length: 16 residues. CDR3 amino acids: CASSLTRGSSYNEQFF. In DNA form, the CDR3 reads TGCGCCAGCAGCCTCACCCGGGGGAGCTCCTACAATGAGCAGTTCTTC.

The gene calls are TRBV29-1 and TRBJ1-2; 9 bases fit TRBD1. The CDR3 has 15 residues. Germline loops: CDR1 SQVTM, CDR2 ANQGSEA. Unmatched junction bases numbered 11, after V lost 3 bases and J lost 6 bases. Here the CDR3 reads CSVDRPGGQGHGYTF. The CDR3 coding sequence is TGCAGCGTTGATCGCCCAGGGGGACAGGGTCATGGCTACACCTTC.

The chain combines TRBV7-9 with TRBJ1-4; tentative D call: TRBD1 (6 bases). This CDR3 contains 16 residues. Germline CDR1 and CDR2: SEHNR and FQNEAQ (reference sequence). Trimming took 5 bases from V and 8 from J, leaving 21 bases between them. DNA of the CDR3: TGTGCCAGCAGCGGGGGGGGCCAGCCCTTTACGGAAAAACTGTTTTTT. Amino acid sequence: CASSGGGQPFTEKLFF.

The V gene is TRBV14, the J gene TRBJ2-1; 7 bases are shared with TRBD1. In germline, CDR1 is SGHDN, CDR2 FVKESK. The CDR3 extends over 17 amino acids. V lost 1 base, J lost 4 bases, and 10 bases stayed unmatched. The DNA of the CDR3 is TGTGCCAGCAGCCAAGGGGTGCGACAGGGTTGGTACAATGAGCAGTTCTTC. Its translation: CASSQGVRQGWYNEQFF.

CDR3 in amino acids: CASSRGRGTDTQYF. The CDR3 nucleotides read TGTGCCAGCAGCCGCGGGAGGGGGACAGATACGCAGTATTTT. The V gene is TRBV11-3, the J gene TRBJ2-3; TRBD2 matches 9 bases. The junction had 3 bases not matched to a gene; V was cut back by 5 bases and J by 3 bases. Germline CDR1 is SGHNT and CDR2 is YENEEA. This CDR3 region has 14 residues.

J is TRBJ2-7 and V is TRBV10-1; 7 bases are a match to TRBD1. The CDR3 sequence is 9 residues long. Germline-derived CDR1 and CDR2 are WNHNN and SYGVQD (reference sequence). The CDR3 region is CASSDRVLV. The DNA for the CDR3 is TGCGCCAGCAGCGACAGGGTCCTCGTC.

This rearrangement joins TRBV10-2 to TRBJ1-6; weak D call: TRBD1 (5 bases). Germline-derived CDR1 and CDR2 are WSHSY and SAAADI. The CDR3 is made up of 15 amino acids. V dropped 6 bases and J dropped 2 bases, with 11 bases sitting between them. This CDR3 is CASRQGGTYNSPLHF. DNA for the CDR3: TGCGCCAGCAGGCAGGGAGGCACCTATAATTCACCCCTCCACTTT.

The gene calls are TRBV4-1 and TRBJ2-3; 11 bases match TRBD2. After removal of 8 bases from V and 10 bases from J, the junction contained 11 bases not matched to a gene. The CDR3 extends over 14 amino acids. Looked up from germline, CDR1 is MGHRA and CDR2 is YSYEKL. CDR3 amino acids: CASETSGMVPPQYF. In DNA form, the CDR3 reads TGCGCCAGCGAGACTAGCGGGATGGTCCCCCCGCAGTATTTT.

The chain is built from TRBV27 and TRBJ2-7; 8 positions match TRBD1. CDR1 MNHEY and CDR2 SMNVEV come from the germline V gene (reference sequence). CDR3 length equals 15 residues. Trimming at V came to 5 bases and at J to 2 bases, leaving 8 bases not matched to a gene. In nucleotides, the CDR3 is TGTGCCAGCAGTCCGCGGACAGGGCCGCCCTACGAGCAGTACTTC. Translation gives CASSPRTGPPYEQYF.

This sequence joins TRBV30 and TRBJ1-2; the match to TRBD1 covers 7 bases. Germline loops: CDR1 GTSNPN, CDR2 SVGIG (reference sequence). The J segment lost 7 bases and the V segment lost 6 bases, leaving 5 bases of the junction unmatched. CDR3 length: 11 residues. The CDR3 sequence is CACKGARGYTF. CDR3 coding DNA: TGTGCCTGCAAGGGGGCGCGTGGCTACACCTTC.

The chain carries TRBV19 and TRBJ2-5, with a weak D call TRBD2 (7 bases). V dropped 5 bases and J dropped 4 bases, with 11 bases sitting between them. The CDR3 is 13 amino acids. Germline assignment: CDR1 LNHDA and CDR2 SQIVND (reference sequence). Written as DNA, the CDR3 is TGTGCCAGTAGTCCAAGGGGGGGAGAGACCCAGTACTTC. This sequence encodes CASSPRGGETQYF.

The CDR3 sequence is CASSKVAGQMGCAGMNTEAFF. CDR3 in DNA: TGTGCCAGCAGCAAAGTGGCGGGACAGATGGGGTGTGCCGGAATGAACACTGAAGCTTTCTTT. V and J are TRBV21-1 and TRBJ1-1; the D segment call TRBD1 is taken from the table without a DNA check. TRBV21-1 is recorded as a pseudogene. The CDR3 loop spans 21 amino acids.

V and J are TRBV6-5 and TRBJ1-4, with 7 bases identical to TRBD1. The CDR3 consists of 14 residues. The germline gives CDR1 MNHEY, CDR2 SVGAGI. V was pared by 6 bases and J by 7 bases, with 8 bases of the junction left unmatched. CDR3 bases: TGTGCCAGCAGCCTTACAGGGGCCGGTGAAAAACTGTTTTTT. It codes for CASSLTGAGEKLFF.

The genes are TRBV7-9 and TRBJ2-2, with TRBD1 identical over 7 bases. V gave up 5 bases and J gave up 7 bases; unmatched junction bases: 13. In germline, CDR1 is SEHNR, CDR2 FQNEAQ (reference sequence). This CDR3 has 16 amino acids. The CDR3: CASSRRQGRIYGELFF. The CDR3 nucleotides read TGTGCCAGCAGCCGTCGACAGGGAAGGATTTACGGGGAGCTGTTTTTT. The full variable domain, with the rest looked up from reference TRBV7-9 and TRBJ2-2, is DTGVSQNPRHKITKRGQNVTFRCDPISEHNRLYWYRQTLGQGPEFLTYFQNEAQLEKSRLLSDRFSAERPKGSFSTLEIQRTEQGDSAMYLCASSRRQGRIYGELFFGEGSRLTVL.

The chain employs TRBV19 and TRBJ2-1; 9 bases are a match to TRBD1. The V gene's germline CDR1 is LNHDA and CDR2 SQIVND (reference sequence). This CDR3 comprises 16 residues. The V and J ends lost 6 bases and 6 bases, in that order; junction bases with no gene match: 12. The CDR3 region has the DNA TGTGCCAGTAGCAACAGGGGGCGCGGACTACTCAATGAGCAGTTCTTC. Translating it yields CASSNRGRGLLNEQFF.

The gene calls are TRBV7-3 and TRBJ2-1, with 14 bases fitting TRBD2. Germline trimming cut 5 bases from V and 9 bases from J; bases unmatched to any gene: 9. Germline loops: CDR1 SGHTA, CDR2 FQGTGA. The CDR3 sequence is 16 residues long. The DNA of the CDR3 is TGTGCCAGCAGCCCCCACGGGACTAGCGGGAGTACTGAGCAGTTCTTC. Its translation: CASSPHGTSGSTEQFF.

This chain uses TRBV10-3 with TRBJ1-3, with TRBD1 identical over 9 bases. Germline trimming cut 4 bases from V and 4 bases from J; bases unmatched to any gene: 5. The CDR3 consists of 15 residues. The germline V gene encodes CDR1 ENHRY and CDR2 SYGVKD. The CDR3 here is CAISVDRGSGNTIYF. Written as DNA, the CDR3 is TGTGCCATCAGTGTGGACAGGGGCTCGGGAAACACCATATATTTT.

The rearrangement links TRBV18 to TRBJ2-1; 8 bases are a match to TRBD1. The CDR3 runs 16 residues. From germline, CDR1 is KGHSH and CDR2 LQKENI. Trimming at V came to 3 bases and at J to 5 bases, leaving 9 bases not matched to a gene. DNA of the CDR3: TGTGCCAGCTCACCCCCGGGGCAGGGGGCAAACAATGAGCAGTTCTTC. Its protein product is CASSPPGQGANNEQFF.

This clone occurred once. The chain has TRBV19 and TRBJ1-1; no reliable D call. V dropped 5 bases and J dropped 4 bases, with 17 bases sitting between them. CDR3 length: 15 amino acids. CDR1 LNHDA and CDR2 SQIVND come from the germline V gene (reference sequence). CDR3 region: CASSQSDGVVTEAFF. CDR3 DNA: TGTGCCAGTAGTCAAAGTGACGGGGTGGTCACTGAAGCTTTCTTT.

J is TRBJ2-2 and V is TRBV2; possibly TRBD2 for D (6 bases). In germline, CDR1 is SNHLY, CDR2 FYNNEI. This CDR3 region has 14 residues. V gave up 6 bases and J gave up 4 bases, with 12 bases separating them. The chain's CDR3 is CASRGGVGTGELFF. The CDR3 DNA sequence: TGTGCCAGCAGGGGGGGAGTAGGCACCGGGGAGCTGTTTTTT.